This is a list of T cell receptor beta chains from one sample in a study of T cells after yellow fever vaccination. Using its own MiXCR run on the 5' RACE reads, TCRdb lists one record per CDR3 protein. The top ten hold around 19% of the sample, which has about 320,000 distinct CDR3 sequences, roughly 4.3% seen once. The input for sequencing was PBMCs, taken 15 days after the yellow fever booster vaccination. The source is a man in his late teens or twenties who received the YFV17D yellow fever vaccine. Each CDR3 is given with its conserved first and last residue. The D gene is left open where the match is weak.

D	V	J	CDR3
TRBD2	TRBV12-3/TRBV12-4	TRBJ2-3	CASSYWGSGGMDTQYF
TRBD1	TRBV12-3/TRBV12-4	TRBJ2-5	CASSLTGQAKETQYF
TRBD1	TRBV6-5	TRBJ2-5	CASSYSRTGQENQYF
-	TRBV6-6	TRBJ1-5	CASSHLIPPQHF
TRBD1	TRBV9	TRBJ2-6	CASSVVGQGASGANVLTF
TRBD1	TRBV12-3/TRBV12-4	TRBJ2-7	CASSLYRGYEQYF
-	TRBV29-1	TRBJ2-2	CSVDGNTGELFF
-	TRBV29-1	TRBJ2-6	CSAKSGANVLTF
TRBD1	TRBV11-3	TRBJ2-1	CASSHGTANEQFF
TRBD2	TRBV12-3/TRBV12-4	TRBJ2-3	CASSSLGAGGTDTQYF
-	TRBV24-1	TRBJ2-6	CATSHPGANVLTF
-	TRBV2	TRBJ2-1	CASSEMSGYNEQFF
-	TRBV7-6	TRBJ2-7	CASSLSVGVYEQYF
-	TRBV12-3/TRBV12-4	TRBJ1-6	CASAGRRNSPLHF
TRBD1	TRBV7-9	TRBJ1-6	CASSSRTGRSYNSPLHF
TRBD1	TRBV12-3/TRBV12-4	TRBJ1-2	CASSHEAGQGYYGYTF
TRBD1	TRBV7-3	TRBJ1-1	CASSPGQGASSTEAFF
-	TRBV7-2	TRBJ2-5	CASSLGGRDQETQYF
TRBD1	TRBV5-1	TRBJ2-6	CASSPTGAGANVLTF
-	TRBV18	TRBJ2-5	CASSPRRSETQYF
-	TRBV4-1	TRBJ1-3	CASSQESWEVGNTIYF
TRBD2	TRBV5-1	TRBJ2-1	CASSLGTSGGPNNEQFF
-	TRBV5-4	TRBJ1-1	CASQWVGDTEAFF
-	TRBV20-1	TRBJ1-5	CSARFRNQPQHF
TRBD2	TRBV7-2	TRBJ2-3	CASSLSSGGSGDTQYF
TRBD1	TRBV9	TRBJ1-6	CASSVGAGGEPLHF
TRBD1	TRBV7-2	TRBJ1-5	CASSLVSPGQGLQPQHF
TRBD1	TRBV5-6	TRBJ1-6	CASSPRSGGGSPLHF
-	TRBV11-2	TRBJ2-5	CASSLLGGGAGETQYF
-	TRBV9	TRBJ1-6	CASRQGNYNSPLHF
-	TRBV20-1	TRBJ1-5	CSVSPGSNQPQHF
TRBD1	TRBV6-5	TRBJ2-1	CASSYSTPIRDRVFF
TRBD1	TRBV5-1	TRBJ1-1	CASTGGTEAFF
TRBD2	TRBV7-3	TRBJ2-5	CASSPNSGGAEETQYF
-	TRBV7-2	TRBJ2-5	CASSRETYQETQYF
TRBD1	TRBV27	TRBJ1-6	CASSVTGGSSPLHF
-	TRBV5-1	TRBJ1-1	CASSPGFHTEAFF
TRBD2	TRBV20-1	TRBJ2-3	CSASPGLARADTQYF
TRBD1	TRBV20-1	TRBJ1-5	CSAGLPTGMRGAQHF
-	TRBV12-3/TRBV12-4	TRBJ1-1	CASSFSNSGTEAFF
TRBD2	TRBV7-8	TRBJ2-5	CASSLRTSGSQETQYF
-	TRBV18	TRBJ1-5	CASSNIQANNQPQHF
-	TRBV5-1	TRBJ2-4	CASAGGLAKNIQYF
TRBD1	TRBV27	TRBJ2-1	CASRDRDRTHYNEQFF
TRBD2	TRBV6-2/TRBV6-3	TRBJ2-1	CASSTLSGGVFEQFF
-	TRBV28	TRBJ1-2	CASSPPGSGEGYTF
-	TRBV7-9	TRBJ2-7	CASSGKDRFSSSYEQYF
-	TRBV5-1	TRBJ2-3	CASHLETSGTDTQYF
-	TRBV5-1	TRBJ2-7	CASRECDSCEQYF